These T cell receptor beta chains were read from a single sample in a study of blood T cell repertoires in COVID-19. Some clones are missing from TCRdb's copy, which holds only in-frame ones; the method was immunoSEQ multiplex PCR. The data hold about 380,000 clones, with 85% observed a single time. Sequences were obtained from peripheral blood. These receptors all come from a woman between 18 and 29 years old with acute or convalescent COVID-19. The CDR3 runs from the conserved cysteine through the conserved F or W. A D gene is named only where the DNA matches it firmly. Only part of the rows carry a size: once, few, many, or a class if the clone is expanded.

TGCAGTGCTTCGGACAGGGGAAGTGATTTCTTT CSASDRGSDFF TRBV20-1 once TRBJ1-1 TRBD1
TGCAGCGTTGCTGCGGGAACCAACTATGGCTACACCTTC CSVAAGTNYGYTF TRBV29-1 once TRBJ1-2 NA
TGTGCCAGCAGCCTAACAGGAAACACCATATATTTT CASSLTGNTIYF TRBV6-2/TRBV6-3 NA TRBJ1-3 NA
TGTGCCACCAGCACCGGGACAGGGGGTACGGATACGCAGTATTTT CATSTGTGGTDTQYF TRBV24-1 NA TRBJ2-3 TRBD1
TGTGCCAGCAGGGGGGGGGCGTTTAATTCACCCCTCCACTTT CASRGGAFNSPLHF TRBV2 NA TRBJ1-6 NA
TGTGCCAGCACTCAAGTTCCCGTCCGGGGGGGTGAAGCTTTCTTT CASTQVPVRGGEAFF TRBV6-5 NA TRBJ1-1 NA
TGCGCCAGCAGCCAAGAGCAAGTCTTCGGTGAAGCTTTCTTT CASSQEQVFGEAFF TRBV4-1 NA TRBJ1-1 NA
TGTGCCAGCAGTCCCACTACCGGGGGGCGAGAGCAGTTCTTC CASSPTTGGREQFF TRBV28 once TRBJ2-1 NA
TGTGCCAGCAGTTTACCCCGTGGAGGTTACGAGCAGTACTTC CASSLPRGGYEQYF TRBV28 NA TRBJ2-7 NA
TGTGCCAGCAGCACGTGGACTAGCGGTTACAATGAGCAGTTCTTC CASSTWTSGYNEQFF TRBV7-8 NA TRBJ2-1 TRBD2
TGCGCCAGCAGCCGGGACTATAATTCACCCCTCCACTTT CASSRDYNSPLHF TRBV10-1 NA TRBJ1-6 NA
TGTGCCAGCAGCAGGGGGGACAGGTCCTTCAATCAGCCCCAGCATTTT CASSRGDRSFNQPQHF TRBV21-1 NA TRBJ1-5 NA
TGTGCCAGCAGCCTCGCCCAGGGGTCCAACACTGAAGCTTTCTTT CASSLAQGSNTEAFF TRBV6-5 NA TRBJ1-1 NA
TGTGCCAGCAGCCCCCTTAGGGGCGCGGCCTACAATGAGCAGTTCTTC CASSPLRGAAYNEQFF TRBV11-2 once TRBJ2-1 NA
TGTGCCACCAGTGCCCCAGGGGAGCAAGAGACCCAGTACTTC CATSAPGEQETQYF TRBV24-1 NA TRBJ2-5 NA
TGTGCCAGCAGTCGCCGGCCTAGTCTACCCTACGAGCAGTACTTC CASSRRPSLPYEQYF TRBV27 once TRBJ2-7 NA
TGTGCCAGCAGCCAAGAATGGCAGGGTAGAGAAAAACTGTTTTTT CASSQEWQGREKLFF TRBV3-1/TRBV3-2 once TRBJ1-4 NA
TGTGCCGCGATGAGGGGAGGAGAGCCCGAGCAGTACTTC CAAMRGGEPEQYF TRBV28 once TRBJ2-7 NA
TGTGCCAGCAGTTACCCCGACAGACAGCCCCAGCATTTT CASSYPDRQPQHF TRBV6-6 NA TRBJ1-5 NA
TGCGCCAGCAGCCAAGATACGACAGGTCCTTCCTACGAGCAGTACTTC CASSQDTTGPSYEQYF TRBV4-1 NA TRBJ2-7 NA
TGCGCCAGCAGCCCGACAGGGACAAGCAATCAGCCCCAGCATTTT CASSPTGTSNQPQHF TRBV4-1 NA TRBJ1-5 TRBD1
TGTGCCAGCAGACCCGGGACAGCTAGCACCTACGAGCAGTACTTC CASRPGTASTYEQYF TRBV5-6 NA TRBJ2-7 TRBD1
TGCGCCAGCGGGCTGGGGGCCTCTGGCACAGATACGCAGTATTTT CASGLGASGTDTQYF TRBV5-1 once TRBJ2-3 NA
TGTGCCAGCAACAGGGCACGATATACTGAAGCTTTCTTT CASNRARYTEAFF TRBV6-5 few TRBJ1-1 NA
TGTGCCAGCAGCGTAGAGGCCTGGGGGGACAGTGATGGCTACACCTTC CASSVEAWGDSDGYTF TRBV9 NA TRBJ1-2 TRBD1
TGTGCCAGCAGCTTGGGTAACCTAATCAGGGGTGCAGCTTTCTTT CASSLGNLIRGAAFF TRBV7-9 NA TRBJ1-1 NA